The rows below give T cell receptor beta chains drawn from one sample of a study of a mutant IDH1 vaccine in newly diagnosed glioma. The method was immunoSEQ multiplex PCR; TCRdb's version includes in-frame clones alone and lacks a portion of them. Of over 60,000 clones listed, roughly 80% are singletons. For these TCRs, the target antigens are not known. The sequences come from PBMCs, collected from a glioma patient whose treatment included an IDH1 peptide vaccine. The origin of the receptors is a man between 35 and 55 years old with glioma. The CDR3 runs from the conserved cysteine through the conserved F or W.

V,J,CDR3
TRBV7-2,TRBJ1-2,CASSPGQGAYGYTF
TRBV27,TRBJ1-4,CASSSGLRNEKLFF
TRBV9,TRBJ1-2,CASSVAERTNYGYTF
TRBV7-8,TRBJ2-4,CASSPAGSFPKNIQYF
TRBV28,TRBJ2-1,CASRPTSGREQFF
TRBV19,TRBJ1-1,CASSDPMAVNTEAFF
TRBV7-9,TRBJ1-2,CASSLLGQTIYGYTF
TRBV7-6,TRBJ2-5,CASSLGGPPHETQYF
TRBV25-1,TRBJ2-7,CASSEFEGIHEQYF
TRBV4-3,TRBJ1-1,CASSQGDTEAFF
TRBV7-2,TRBJ1-2,CASSLAGDRGNYGYTF
TRBV7-2,TRBJ2-3,CASSFRAGGRADTQYF
TRBV11-2,TRBJ1-2,CASSPGGYTF
TRBV19,TRBJ2-7,CASRKNTAGSSYEQYF
TRBV4-3,TRBJ1-5,CASSQDRAANQPQHF
TRBV7-2,TRBJ2-1,CASSLILAGGSGSYNEQFF
TRBV7-3,TRBJ2-5,CASSLFSLAPMYF
TRBV2,TRBJ1-4,CASSDPGQGTEKLFF
TRBV2,TRBJ2-3,CASSDTAYTDTQYF
TRBV7-2,TRBJ2-2,CASSRQGGTGELFF
TRBV19,TRBJ1-5,CASSAGAGHQPQHF
TRBV27,TRBJ2-7,CASSPLQEGGIEQYF
TRBV10-3,TRBJ2-5,CAISAPSRETQYF
TRBV5-4,TRBJ1-1,CASSLGQGRTEAFF
TRBV5-5,TRBJ2-7,CASSLISGGYEQYF
TRBV11-3,TRBJ1-1,CASSATGSNTEAFF
TRBV28,TRBJ2-7,CASTNYAGTGEQYF
TRBV5-1,TRBJ2-7,CASSFVGYEQYF
TRBV5-6,TRBJ2-6,CASSPWTVRLSGANVLTF
TRBV5-1,TRBJ2-7,CASSQGQGLAEQYF
TRBV5-5,TRBJ1-3,CASEREATSGNTIYF